What follows is one TCR beta chain and its context. These data belong to a study of T cell responses to AZD1222 COVID-19 vaccine. Produced via immunoSEQ multiplex PCR; TCRdb's table is partial and in-frame only. The table includes about 200,000 clones, over 85% detected once. Germline loops: CDR1 SGHAT, CDR2 FQNNGV. V lost 7 bases, J lost 5 bases, and 14 bases lay in between. This CDR3 has 13 residues. The chain employs TRBV11-2 and TRBJ1-1, with unresolved D. This receptor was taken from an adult who received the MenACWY meningococcal vaccine as a control. The sample consisted of peripheral blood, taken 28 days after the second dose of the MenACWY control vaccine. CDR3 bases: TGTGCCAGCAATCGAGTGTCCGCAACTGAAGCTTTCTTT. Amino acids: CASNRVSATEAFF.